Each of the 9 T cell receptor beta chains below was sequenced from the same sample in a study of blood T cell dynamics during melanoma immunotherapy. Time point defined: week 3, after first cycle of checkpoint inhibitor. Method: immunoSEQ multiplex PCR; TCRdb's copy keeps in-frame clones and lacks some. The sample records approximately 10,000 clones, about 85% being singletons. Sample: blood, taken from a patient treated with checkpoint blockade. The receptors were sampled from a human donor with melanoma.

This clone was detected once. The CDR3 DNA sequence: TGTGCCAGCTCACCTCCTAACTATGGCTACACCTTC. It yields the protein CASSPPNYGYTF. The chain combines TRBV18 with TRBJ1-2; D gene ambiguous. Deletions cut 3 bases from V and 0 bases from J, with 2 bases between. This CDR3 has 12 residues. CDR1 and CDR2 from the germline V gene are KGHSH and LQKENI. The variable domain in full, with the rest retrieved from reference TRBV18 and TRBJ1-2, is NAGVMQNPRHLVRRRGQEARLRCSPMKGHSHVYWYRQLPEEGLKFMVYLQKENIIDESGMPKERFSAEFPKEGPSILRIQQVVRGDSAAYFCASSPPNYGYTFGSGTRLTVV.

The J gene is TRBJ2-6, the V gene TRBV6-5, with D tentatively TRBD1 (6 bases). The germline V gene has CDR1 MNHEY and CDR2 SVGAGI. The length of the CDR3 is 14 residues. Trimming removed 5 bases at V and 1 base at J, with 6 bases between. This CDR3 is CASSTGSGANVLTF. CDR3 nucleotide sequence: TGTGCCAGCAGTACAGGGTCTGGGGCCAACGTCCTGACTTTC.

CDR3 protein: CASSPGLASLNEQFF. DNA for the CDR3: TGTGCCAGCAGCCCTGGACTAGCTTCGTTGAATGAGCAGTTCTTC. The chain joins TRBV7-8 to TRBJ2-1, with 8 positions matching TRBD2. With V trimmed by 5 bases and J by 7 bases, 10 bases remained unmatched. The CDR3 loop spans 15 amino acids. Germline V CDR1 and CDR2: SGHVS, FQNEAQ.

V and J are TRBV4-3 and TRBJ2-7; no definite D call. The germline V gene has CDR1 LGHNA and CDR2 YSLEER. CDR3 length equals 16 residues. The V and J ends lost 0 bases and 0 bases respectively, with 12 bases between them. CDR3 nucleotides: TGCGCCAGCAGCCAAGATGTAGGGTCTAGCTCCTACGAGCAGTACTTC. This codes for CASSQDVGSSSYEQYF.

The rearrangement links TRBV28 to TRBJ1-6; tentative D call: TRBD1 (6 bases). The germline V gene encodes CDR1 MDHEN and CDR2 SYDVKM. The length of the CDR3 is 15 residues. The germline V and J ends were trimmed by 6 bases and 5 bases, with 14 bases remaining between them. In DNA, the CDR3 is TGTGCCAGCAGGCGCCTTGGGGGGCATAATTCACCCCTCCACTTT. It specifies CASRRLGGHNSPLHF.

About this clone: This sample includes further DNA sequences coding for the same CDR3. The chain combines TRBV19 with TRBJ1-5; D is uncertain. V lost 5 bases, J lost 7 bases, and 12 bases lay in between. Germline CDR1 and CDR2: LNHDA and SQIVND (reference sequence). There are 13 residues in the CDR3. This CDR3 reads CASSQGGWQPQHF. The CDR3 coding sequence is TGTGCCAGTAGTCAAGGTGGATGGCAGCCCCAGCATTTT.

The rearrangement joins TRBV6-1 to TRBJ2-3; 8 positions match TRBD1. Germline V lookup: CDR1 MNHNS, CDR2 SASEGT. The ends lost 10 bases at V and 2 bases at J; junction bases unmatched: 8. This CDR3 contains 14 residues. The CDR3 is CATKPQGATDTQYF. CDR3 in DNA: TGTGCCACCAAGCCCCAGGGGGCCACAGATACGCAGTATTTT.

The chain is built from TRBV7-9 and TRBJ1-2, with D unresolved. The CDR3 is made up of 13 amino acids. The V gene's germline CDR1 is SEHNR and CDR2 FQNEAQ (reference sequence). V lost 2 bases to trimming and J lost 8 bases, with 12 bases between them. CDR3 protein: CASSLWLGGGYTF. The CDR3 DNA is TGTGCCAGCAGCTTATGGTTGGGAGGGGGCTACACCTTC. The full variable domain, with the rest looked up from reference TRBV7-9 and TRBJ1-2, is DTGVSQNPRHKITKRGQNVTFRCDPISEHNRLYWYRQTLGQGPEFLTYFQNEAQLEKSRLLSDRFSAERPKGSFSTLEIQRTEQGDSAMYLCASSLWLGGGYTFGSGTRLTVV.

The rearrangement joins TRBV6-5 to TRBJ1-5, with D tentatively TRBD1 (6 bases). Germline V CDR1 and CDR2: MNHEY, SVGAGI. The CDR3 is 14 amino acids. V was clipped by 4 bases and J by 5 bases, with 12 bases between them. The CDR3 DNA follows: TGTGCCAGCAGTTCTCAGGGGAGGCATCAGCCCCAGCATTTT. Its protein is CASSSQGRHQPQHF.